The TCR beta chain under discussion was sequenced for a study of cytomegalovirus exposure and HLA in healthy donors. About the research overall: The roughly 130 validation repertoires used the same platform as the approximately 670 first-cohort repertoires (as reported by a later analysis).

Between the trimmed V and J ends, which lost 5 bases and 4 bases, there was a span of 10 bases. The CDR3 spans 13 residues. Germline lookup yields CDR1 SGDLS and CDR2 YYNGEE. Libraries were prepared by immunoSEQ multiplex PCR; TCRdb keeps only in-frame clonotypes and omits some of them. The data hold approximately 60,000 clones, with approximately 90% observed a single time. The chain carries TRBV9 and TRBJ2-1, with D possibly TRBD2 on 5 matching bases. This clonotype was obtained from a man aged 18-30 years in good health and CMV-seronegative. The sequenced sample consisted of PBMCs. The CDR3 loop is CASSRGKYNEQFF. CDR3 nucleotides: TGTGCCAGCAGTCGGGGTAAATACAATGAGCAGTTCTTC.